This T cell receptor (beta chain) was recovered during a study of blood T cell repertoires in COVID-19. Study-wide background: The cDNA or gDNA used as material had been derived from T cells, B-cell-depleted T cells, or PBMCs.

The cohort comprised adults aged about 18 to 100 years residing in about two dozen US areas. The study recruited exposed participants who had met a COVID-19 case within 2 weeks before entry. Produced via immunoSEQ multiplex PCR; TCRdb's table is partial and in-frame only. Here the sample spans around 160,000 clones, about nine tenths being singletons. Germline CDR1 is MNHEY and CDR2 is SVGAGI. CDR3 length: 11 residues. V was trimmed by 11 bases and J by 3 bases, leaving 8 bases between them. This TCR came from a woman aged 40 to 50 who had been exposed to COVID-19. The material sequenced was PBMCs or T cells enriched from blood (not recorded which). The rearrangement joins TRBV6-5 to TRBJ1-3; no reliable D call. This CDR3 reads CAGALGNTIYF. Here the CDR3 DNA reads TGTGCCGGAGCTCTTGGAAACACCATATATTTT.